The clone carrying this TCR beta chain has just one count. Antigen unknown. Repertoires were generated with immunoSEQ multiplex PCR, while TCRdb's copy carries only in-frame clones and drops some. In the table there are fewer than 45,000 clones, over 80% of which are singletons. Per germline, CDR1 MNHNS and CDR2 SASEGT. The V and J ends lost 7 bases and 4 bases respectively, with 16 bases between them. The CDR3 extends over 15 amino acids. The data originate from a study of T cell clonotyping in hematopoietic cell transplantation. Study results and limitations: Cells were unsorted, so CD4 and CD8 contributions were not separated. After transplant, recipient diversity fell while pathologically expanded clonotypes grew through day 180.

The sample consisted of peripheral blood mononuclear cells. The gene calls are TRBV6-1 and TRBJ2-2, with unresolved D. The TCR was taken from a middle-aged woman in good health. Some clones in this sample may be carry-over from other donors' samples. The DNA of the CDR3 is TGTGCCAGCAAGATTAGCCCCGCGAGCACCGGGGAGCTGTTTTTT. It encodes CASKISPASTGELFF.